This TCR beta chain was found in a study of long-term antiretroviral therapy in people with HIV. This clone was seen once. Its cognate antigen is unknown. CDR1 is SQVTM and CDR2 is ANQGSEA in the germline V gene. The CDR3 covers 13 residues. Trimming cost V 8 bases and J 5 bases, with 17 bases left between them. At the survey level, the v3.0 immunoSEQ assay was run. Produced via immunoSEQ multiplex PCR; TCRdb's table is partial and in-frame only. This sample yields roughly 40,000 clones, of which about 94% are seen a single time; less than 2.5% belongs to the top ten. The study's findings and limits: At every time point, clones expanded before ART dominated the repertoire. Post-ART, diversity grew, though it stayed under transplant donor control levels.

This receptor was obtained from a man in his thirties or forties with HIV. The chain links TRBV29-1 to TRBJ2-3; D is uncertain. The specimen was unsorted PBMCs, collected almost 9.5 years after starting antiretroviral therapy. The CDR3, as DNA: TGCAGCACATTGCTGGTTTTCGGAGATACGCAGTATTTT. This sequence encodes CSTLLVFGDTQYF.